Listed below are T cell receptor beta chains from one sample, sequenced in a study of control samples from healthy donors and cancer patients. The assay was immunoSEQ multiplex PCR, and TCRdb's table has in-frame clones only and misses some. The sample holds 150,000 to 200,000 clones, around 90% seen once. Sequenced: blood. The source of these receptors is a man younger than 45 in good health. Each CDR3 is given with its conserved first and last residue. The order of the fields is J gene, V gene, CDR3 protein.

TRBJ2-1,TRBV28,CASSDVGTGGNEQFF
TRBJ2-7,TRBV30,CAVPRDRETYEQYF
TRBJ1-5,TRBV28,CASSTQTGGVQPQHF
TRBJ2-1,TRBV29-1,CSVGKGPYNEQFF
TRBJ1-4,TRBV9,CASSVDEGHGEKLFF
TRBJ2-7,TRBV30,CAWSAGWREPGEQYF
TRBJ2-5,TRBV20-1,CSALWQETQYF
TRBJ2-2,TRBV7-3,CASSRVGPAGGELFF
TRBJ1-1,TRBV3-1/TRBV3-2,CASSQTGFEAFF
TRBJ1-2,TRBV6-5,CASSLDRAGGYTF
TRBJ1-5,TRBV7-9,CASSSDRLNQPQHF
TRBJ2-2,TRBV5-8,CASTKTLGTGVTGELFF
TRBJ2-7,TRBV6-2/TRBV6-3,CASTPRGVLEQYF
TRBJ2-7,TRBV3-1/TRBV3-2,CASSQDRAPEDF
TRBJ1-5,TRBV12-5,CASGSPGSNQPQHF
TRBJ1-6,TRBV6-5,CASSRTGSYNSPLHF
TRBJ2-1,TRBV7-9,CASSLVLAVDEQFF
TRBJ1-2,TRBV30,CAWAGTGSYGYTF
TRBJ1-5,TRBV30,CAWSPMGQPQHF
TRBJ2-5,TRBV5-4,CASSPGTSGRIGWETQYF
TRBJ1-2,TRBV30,CAWRTTGHDGYTF
TRBJ1-2,TRBV5-4,CASSPNQLGGGYTF
TRBJ2-7,TRBV5-6,CASSLGGSPSYEQYF
TRBJ1-2,TRBV28,CASFTAQGAGDGYTF
TRBJ1-2,TRBV9,CASSLTGGYGYTF
TRBJ2-7,TRBV7-9,CASSLGNSYEQYF
TRBJ1-1,TRBV18,CASSPPSRVNTEAFF
TRBJ2-3,TRBV3-1/TRBV3-2,CASSQEVGRLDTQYF
TRBJ1-1,TRBV11-2,CASSLGQGVSEAFF
TRBJ2-3,TRBV9,CASSPATRPDTQYF
TRBJ1-3,TRBV7-8,CASSVLGGVSGNTIYF
TRBJ2-7,TRBV9,CASSLGQGELYEQYF
TRBJ1-5,TRBV30,CAWSSRQGINQPQHF
TRBJ2-1,TRBV10-1,CASSELRDKNEQFF
TRBJ2-3,TRBV2,CASSEEAGSTDTQYF
TRBJ2-3,TRBV19,CASSIGGADTQYF
TRBJ2-2,TRBV9,CASSPYGTAGELFF
TRBJ2-2,TRBV1,CTSSYPRQGLNTGELFF
TRBJ2-5,TRBV7-9,CASSLEGMIQETQYF
TRBJ2-3,TRBV24-1,CATSDSGLAGETDTQYF
TRBJ1-1,TRBV5-8,CASSLESQGTEAFF
TRBJ2-7,TRBV25-1,CASSLKDEQYF
TRBJ2-7,TRBV5-5,CASSLEGQGPQYF
TRBJ1-1,TRBV7-2,CASSLAVGWYGENTEAFF
TRBJ2-2,TRBV4-3,CASSQLTSVPGELFF
TRBJ1-2,TRBV20-1,CSASEQGAYGYTF